The 32 T cell receptor beta chains below all came from one sample that was sequenced in a study of T cell repertoires in aging, cancer and after chemotherapy. Rearranged V-D-J TRB sequences were amplified with a mixed TRB-A/B primer pool. TCRdb passed the multiplex PCR reads through MiXCR, listing each CDR3 protein once. Among more than 3,500 distinct CDR3 sequences listed, roughly 24% were seen once. TCR beta rearrangements were amplified from peripheral blood genomic DNA. The sequencing sample was made of blood. The receptor source for this set is a human donor with a blood cancer.

As concerns this clonotype: The junction differs from germline at one of its ends, possibly a read error. The chain has TRBV13 and TRBJ1-6; no clear D gene. There are 14 residues in the CDR3. Germline V gene sequence: CDR1 PRHDT, CDR2 FYEKMQ (reference sequence). The CDR3 reads CASSVGIGKSPLHF. The DNA for the CDR3 is TGTGCCAGCAGCGTAGGGATAGGGAAGTCACCCCTCCACTTT.

V and J are TRBV6-1 and TRBJ2-1, with 8 bases fitting TRBD2. V was pared by 4 bases and J by 0 bases, with 5 bases of the junction left unmatched. The CDR3 extends over 16 amino acids. CDR1 MNHNS and CDR2 SASEGT come from the germline V gene. CDR3 coding DNA: TGTGCCAGCAGTGGTTCGACTAGCGACTCCTACAATGAGCAGTTCTTC. Translated: CASSGSTSDSYNEQFF.

This clonotype is categorized as medium-sized. The CDR3 DNA is TGTGCCAGTAAAACAGGGTCGAATGGCTACACCTTC. It is translated as CASKTGSNGYTF. V usage is TRBV6-5 and J usage is TRBJ1-2; D may be TRBD1 (6 bases). Trimming stripped 9 bases from V and 6 bases from J, with 14 bases between. This CDR3 is 12 amino acids long. Germline assignment: CDR1 MNHEY and CDR2 SVGAGI.

V usage is TRBV12-3 or TRBV12-4 and J usage is TRBJ2-7, with D perhaps TRBD1 (6 bases). V lost 6 bases and J 4 bases, leaving 10 bases between the germline ends. This CDR3 is built from 12 residues. CDR3 DNA: TGTGCCAGCAGCTTCCAGGGGTACGAGCAGTACTTC. Translating it yields CASSFQGYEQYF.

The rearrangement joins TRBV27 to TRBJ2-5, with TRBD2 matching over 9 bases. Germline CDR1 is MNHEY and CDR2 is SMNVEV (reference sequence). The CDR3 consists of 15 residues. The J segment lost 1 base and the V segment lost 5 bases, leaving 5 bases of the junction unmatched. The CDR3 bases are TGTGCCAGCAGTCCTGGCGGGAGGGCCCAAGAGACCCAGTACTTC. It codes for CASSPGGRAQETQYF.

In this sample, this clonotype turned up a few times. CDR3 sequence (DNA): TGTGCCTGGGGACAGGGGGGCAGAAACACCATATATTTT. Its protein is CAWGQGGRNTIYF. The rearrangement uses TRBV30 and TRBJ1-3, with 10 bases fitting TRBD1. With 5 bases clipped from V and 5 bases from J, the junction kept 3 bases outside the gene matches. CDR3 length: 13 amino acids. The germline V gene has CDR1 GTSNPN and CDR2 SVGIG (reference sequence).

The rearrangement uses TRBV27 and TRBJ1-1; the D gene is possibly TRBD1 (5 bases). The ends were cut back, 1 base at V and 4 bases at J, with 10 bases in the middle. CDR3 length: 14 residues. CDR1 is MNHEY and CDR2 is SMNVEV in the germline V gene (reference sequence). CDR3 sequence: CASSLWAGSTEAFF. The CDR3 DNA sequence: TGTGCCAGCAGTTTATGGGCAGGGAGCACTGAAGCTTTCTTT.

This clonotype turned up a few times. In nucleotides, the CDR3 is TGTGCCAGCAGTTACAAGAGGACTGATACAGATACGCAGTATTTT. Translation gives CASSYKRTDTDTQYF. The V and J genes are TRBV6-5 and TRBJ2-3; a possible D gene is TRBD2 (5 bases). Trimming removed 2 bases at V and 3 bases at J, with 12 bases between. The CDR3 is 15 residues long. Germline CDR1 MNHEY, CDR2 SVGAGI.

This clonotype occurred a few times. This chain links TRBV6-1 with TRBJ2-5, with 13 positions matching TRBD2. Germline values: CDR1 MNHNS, CDR2 SASEGT. This CDR3 contains 15 residues. V gave up 5 bases and J gave up 4 bases; unmatched junction bases: 4. This CDR3 is CASSPRTSGGETQYF. The DNA of the CDR3 is TGTGCCAGCAGTCCTCGGACTAGCGGGGGAGAGACCCAGTACTTC.

This clonotype was seen only once. The chain uses TRBV5-6 and TRBJ2-1; no clear D. Germline values: CDR1 SGHDT, CDR2 YYEEEE. Trimming removed 4 bases at V and 5 bases at J, with 10 bases between. The CDR3 contains 13 residues. The CDR3 is CASSPPPHNEQFF. CDR3 DNA: TGTGCCAGCAGCCCCCCCCCCCACAATGAGCAGTTCTTC.

This clonotype was counted between two and nine times. The rearrangement links TRBV6-5 to TRBJ1-5, with D unresolved. Between the trimmed V and J ends, which lost 6 bases and 7 bases, there was a span of 16 bases. The length of the CDR3 is 14 residues. Germline-derived CDR1 and CDR2 are MNHEY and SVGAGI. The CDR3 loop reads CASRPDRGGQPQHF. CDR3 DNA sequence: TGTGCCAGCAGACCTGACCGGGGTGGGCAGCCCCAGCATTTT.

The J gene is TRBJ1-1, the V gene TRBV6-5, with unresolved D. The length of the CDR3 is 16 residues. V shed 1 base and J shed 3 bases, with 15 bases lying between them. Germline V gene data show CDR1 as MNHEY and CDR2 as SVGAGI. The CDR3 reads CASSYYRTTWDTEAFF. The DNA for the CDR3 is TGTGCCAGCAGTTACTACCGGACCACTTGGGACACTGAAGCTTTCTTT.

By sample fraction, this clonotype is medium-sized. The chain uses TRBV11-3 and TRBJ2-2; D gene uncertain. This CDR3 comprises 13 residues. Trimming took off 8 bases at V and 2 bases at J, with 9 bases between the two ends. Germline V gives CDR1 SGHNT, CDR2 YENEEA. The CDR3 sequence: CASVKRNTGELFF. CDR3 nucleotides: TGTGCCAGCGTAAAGAGAAACACCGGGGAGCTGTTTTTT.

This clonotype was counted between two and nine times. The rearrangement links TRBV30 to TRBJ2-7; TRBD1 agrees at 7 bases. V lost 5 bases and J lost 2; bases outside the gene matches: 12. Germline V gives CDR1 GTSNPN, CDR2 SVGIG (reference sequence). The CDR3 runs 15 residues. CDR3 amino acids: CAWGWDSHPTYEQYF. As DNA, the CDR3 is TGTGCCTGGGGATGGGACAGTCACCCAACCTACGAGCAGTACTTC.

V usage is TRBV5-1 and J usage is TRBJ2-7; TRBD2 might be the D (7 bases). CDR1 and CDR2 (germline): SGHRS, YFSETQ. The CDR3 has 14 amino acids. Trimming stripped 4 bases from V and 2 bases from J, with 13 bases between. DNA of the CDR3: TGCGCCAGCAGCCAGGAGGGGGGGACCTACGAGCAGTACTTC. Encoded protein: CASSQEGGTYEQYF.

Concerning this clonotype: Just one base apart from a much larger clone, this may be a read error. V is TRBV19 and J is TRBJ2-3; D not certain. The CDR3 is 11 amino acids. Germline loops: CDR1 LNHDA, CDR2 SQIVND (reference sequence). The CDR3 DNA sequence: TGTTCCAGTAGGCTAGGGGATACGCAGTATTTT. The encoded protein is CSSRLGDTQYF.

This clonotype is judged medium-sized. The rearrangement links TRBV15 to TRBJ1-6, with D perhaps TRBD1 (6 bases). The V gene lost 8 bases and the J gene lost 5 bases, with 13 bases spanning the gap. Germline V gene data show CDR1 as LNHNV and CDR2 as YYDKDF (reference sequence). This CDR3 contains 14 residues. This chain's CDR3 is CATGTSKHNSPLHF. CDR3 nucleotide sequence: TGTGCCACCGGGACATCAAAGCATAATTCACCCCTCCACTTT.

This clonotype qualifies as medium-sized. This chain's CDR3 is CASSIASGLSTDTQYF. Here the CDR3 DNA reads TGTGCCAGTAGTATAGCCAGCGGGCTTAGCACAGATACGCAGTATTTT. The chain links TRBV19 to TRBJ2-3; a weak D match, TRBD2 (6 bases). Germline-derived CDR1 and CDR2 are LNHDA and SQIVND (reference sequence). Trimming shortened V by 1 base and J by 0 bases, and 11 bases separated the two germline ends. CDR3 length equals 16 residues. The whole variable domain, remainder taken from reference TRBV19 and TRBJ2-3, is DGGITQSPKYLFRKEGQNVTLSCEQNLNHDAMYWYRQDPGQGLRLIYYSQIVNDFQKGDIAEGYSVSREKKESFPLTVTSAQKNPTAFYLCASSIASGLSTDTQYFGPGTRLTVL.

This clonotype has a handful of counts. The V call is TRBV7-9, the J call TRBJ2-5, with 15 nucleotides matching TRBD2. Trimming at V came to 5 bases and at J to 4 bases, leaving 5 bases not matched to a gene. This CDR3 comprises 16 residues. Germline CDR1 is SEHNR and CDR2 is FQNEAQ (reference sequence). CDR3 sequence: CASSRGLAGGRETQYF. The CDR3, as DNA: TGTGCCAGCAGCAGGGGACTAGCGGGGGGAAGAGAGACCCAGTACTTC.

Judged by abundance, this clonotype is medium-sized. V usage is TRBV29-1 and J usage is TRBJ2-7; perhaps TRBD2 as D (5 bases). Trimming shortened V by 3 bases and J by 6 bases, and 12 bases separated the two germline ends. Looked up from germline, CDR1 is SQVTM and CDR2 is ANQGSEA. The CDR3 covers 12 residues. The DNA of the CDR3 is TGCAGCGTTGATTGGGAGTGGGGCGAGCAGTACTTC. Translating gives CSVDWEWGEQYF.

CDR3 nucleotides: TGTGCCAGCACCGACAGGGCTAACACTGAAGCTTTCTTT. This gives the protein CASTDRANTEAFF. The chain carries TRBV18 and TRBJ1-1; 7 nucleotides align to TRBD1. Germline CDR1 and CDR2: KGHSH and LQKENI. Trimming at V came to 8 bases and at J to 2 bases, leaving 5 bases not matched to a gene. The CDR3 totals 13 residues.

This clonotype was seen more than once but under ten times. The chain employs TRBV28 and TRBJ2-3; the match to TRBD1 covers 7 bases. V lost 6 bases to trimming and J lost 7 bases; unmatched junction nucleotides: 10. From germline, CDR1 is MDHEN and CDR2 SYDVKM. CDR3 length equals 14 residues. CDR3 residues: CASSQTATGHTQYF. In nucleotides, the CDR3 is TGTGCCAGCAGCCAAACAGCGACAGGGCATACGCAGTATTTT.

The chain has TRBV19 and TRBJ2-7; possibly TRBD1 or TRBD2 for D (6 bases each). The CDR3 totals 12 residues. V lost 4 bases to trimming and J lost 8 bases, with 12 bases between them. Germline loops: CDR1 LNHDA, CDR2 SQIVND (reference sequence). Here the CDR3 DNA reads TGTGCCAGTAGTAGGGGGGACACGCAGCAGTACTTC. This codes for CASSRGDTQQYF.

This clonotype has only a few counts. The chain carries TRBV19 and TRBJ2-7; 11 nucleotides match TRBD2. The trim removed 4 bases at V and 0 bases at J, leaving 2 bases unmatched. The CDR3 length is 15 residues. Germline CDR1 LNHDA, CDR2 SQIVND (reference sequence). CDR3 residues: CASSTGTSGSYEQYF. CDR3 coding DNA: TGTGCCAGTAGTACCGGGACTAGCGGCTCCTACGAGCAGTACTTC.

By sample fraction, this clonotype is medium-sized. The chain combines TRBV27 with TRBJ2-7, with 8 bases aligning to TRBD1. The J segment lost 2 bases and the V segment lost 6 bases, leaving 6 bases of the junction unmatched. The CDR3 has 14 amino acids. Germline V gene lookup returns CDR1 MNHEY and CDR2 SMNVEV (reference sequence). The CDR3 loop reads CASRGQESAYEQYF. Here the CDR3 DNA reads TGTGCCAGCAGGGGACAGGAGTCGGCCTACGAGCAGTACTTC.

As for this clonotype: Compared with germline, one end of the junction differs, possibly owing to a read error. V is TRBV19 and J is TRBJ2-3; D is tentatively TRBD1 or TRBD2 (7 bases each). CDR1 and CDR2 (germline): LNHDA, SQIVND (reference sequence). The CDR3 covers 17 residues. The CDR3 DNA is TGTTCCAGTAGTATACCCCAGGGGGGGGGCTTATTATATACGCAGTATTTT. Encoded protein: CSSSIPQGGGLLYTQYF. The entire variable domain, with the rest obtained from reference TRBV19 and TRBJ2-3, is as follows: DGGITQSPKYLFRKEGQNVTLSCEQNLNHDAMYWYRQDPGQGLRLIYYSQIVNDFQKGDIAEGYSVSREKKESFPLTVTSAQKNPTAFYLCSSSIPQGGGLLYTQYFGPGTRLTVL.

This clonotype is deemed medium-sized. The CDR3 coding sequence is TGTGCCAGCAGCACCCCGACAGGACAAAGCTCCTACGAGCAGTACTTC. This gives the protein CASSTPTGQSSYEQYF. V gene TRBV11-3 combines with J gene TRBJ2-7; D is perhaps TRBD1 (6 bases). V lost 5 bases to trimming and J lost 0 bases, with 17 bases between them. The CDR3 is made up of 16 amino acids. CDR1 and CDR2 from the germline V gene are SGHNT and YENEEA.

The chain is built from TRBV30 and TRBJ1-2; the D is unclear. CDR3 size: 12 residues. Germline V gene lookup returns CDR1 GTSNPN and CDR2 SVGIG (reference sequence). The V end was cut by 3 bases, the J end by 4 bases, with 9 bases between. This chain's CDR3 is CAWSDGIYGYTF. In nucleotides, the CDR3 is TGTGCCTGGAGCGATGGGATCTATGGCTACACCTTC.

The genes are TRBV7-9 and TRBJ1-2, with 7 positions matching TRBD1. The germline CDR1 and CDR2 sequences are SEHNR and FQNEAQ (reference sequence). The V and J ends lost 5 bases and 4 bases, in that order; junction bases with no gene match: 10. The CDR3 loop spans 15 amino acids. The CDR3 sequence is CASSRREGAGYGYTF. DNA of the CDR3: TGTGCCAGCAGCCGAAGAGAGGGGGCGGGCTATGGCTACACCTTC.

CDR3 coding DNA: TGCAGTGCTAGTGGACTAGCGGGAGGGCGCGACGAGCAGTACTTC. Translated, it gives CSASGLAGGRDEQYF. This chain connects TRBV20-1 to TRBJ2-7; 15 nucleotides agree with TRBD2. The CDR3 is made up of 15 amino acids. Trimming at V came to 3 bases and at J to 5 bases, leaving 5 bases not matched to a gene. CDR1 is DFQATT, CDR2 SNEGSKA, per germline (reference sequence).

This clonotype has just a few counts. The rearrangement uses TRBV19 and TRBJ1-3; TRBD1 is a possible D gene (5 bases). CDR1 is LNHDA, CDR2 SQIVND, per germline (reference sequence). The CDR3 is 16 residues long. The V and J ends lost 4 bases and 0 bases respectively, with 13 bases between them. Here the CDR3 reads CASSRDGWSSGNTIYF. CDR3 coding DNA: TGTGCCAGTAGTAGGGACGGCTGGAGCTCTGGAAACACCATATATTTT. Based on the CDR3 plus reference TRBV19 and TRBJ1-3, the full variable domain is DGGITQSPKYLFRKEGQNVTLSCEQNLNHDAMYWYRQDPGQGLRLIYYSQIVNDFQKGDIAEGYSVSREKKESFPLTVTSAQKNPTAFYLCASSRDGWSSGNTIYFGEGSWLTVV.

This clonotype was observed a few times. The rearrangement uses TRBV5-6 and TRBJ2-1; the D gene is possibly TRBD1 (6 bases). Germline lookup yields CDR1 SGHDT and CDR2 YYEEEE. The CDR3 runs 13 residues. Trimming pared 4 bases from V and 4 bases from J, leaving 9 bases between. The CDR3 protein is CASSPDRYNEQFF. The DNA of the CDR3 is TGTGCCAGCAGCCCGGACAGATACAATGAGCAGTTCTTC.